This TCR beta chain was observed in a study of T cell repertoires in cytomegalovirus infection. Study details: It was recently identified HLA-C-restricted and well-studied HLA-B-restricted CMV epitopes that the study used. It was the public TCR beta signatures that indicated both CMV infection and matching HLA type. Study findings and constraints: Summed frequency of shared TCR beta families picked out CMV carriers who also had the relevant HLA. Dominating the ex vivo response were HLA-C-restricted CMV-specific TCR beta clonotypes.

Regarding this clonotype: No antigen is known for it. At one end, the junction sequence differs from germline, possibly due to a read error.

The CDR3 extends over 14 amino acids. CDR1 is SSHAT, CDR2 FNYEAQ, per germline (reference sequence). From the reads, TCRdb called clonotypes with MiXCR, one entry per CDR3 protein. The profile covers around 800,000 distinct CDR3 sequences, with around a third appearing a single time and roughly 12% taken by the ten largest. The sequenced sample was cultured CD8+ T cells from PBMCs, obtained from culture after CMV antigen stimulation. The receptor was isolated from a human donor in good health (CMV status not recorded). Some clones in this sample may be carry-over from other donors' samples. The chain carries TRBV7-7 and TRBJ2-5, with D perhaps TRBD2 (5 bases). The CDR3 region is CASSLAAAGETQYF. For the CDR3, the DNA is TGTGCTAGCAGCTTAGCAGCTGCGGGAGAGACCCAGTACTTC.